Shown below are 21 T cell receptor beta chains from a single sample sequenced in a study of response to subunit inactivated influenza vaccine. TCRdb re-called the RT-PCR reads through MiXCR, storing one row per CDR3 protein. Altogether roughly 460,000 distinct CDR3 sequences are present, over 9.5% being singletons, with the ten largest covering over 9.5%. Specimen: PBMCs from blood, collected roughly 48 days after vaccination. The receptors here all came from a man in his fifties or sixties who received an inactivated influenza vaccine.

The chain couples TRBV20-1 to TRBJ2-3; D uncertain. Germline CDR1 DFQATT, CDR2 SNEGSKA (reference sequence). V was trimmed by 0 bases and J by 7 bases, leaving 23 bases between them. The CDR3 loop spans 17 amino acids. The CDR3 coding sequence is TGCAGTGCTAGAGATAGAATCGCCGGTAGTTCCCCCAATACGCAGTATTTT. Translation: CSARDRIAGSSPNTQYF.

This chain uses TRBV12-3 or TRBV12-4 with TRBJ2-7; D call uncertain. The CDR3 runs 13 residues. Trimming took off 5 bases at V and 2 bases at J, with 10 bases between the two ends. CDR3 in DNA: TGTGCCAGCAGTCATGGGTCTACCTACGAGCAGTACTTC. Translated, it gives CASSHGSTYEQYF.

This clonotype was detected ten times or more. The chain joins TRBV12-3 or TRBV12-4 to TRBJ2-2; D remains ambiguous. CDR3 size: 15 residues. Trimming cost V 3 bases and J 5 bases, with 13 bases left between them. The CDR3 sequence: CASSFRPSGTGELFF. CDR3 in DNA: TGTGCCAGCAGTTTTAGACCCTCAGGAACCGGGGAGCTGTTTTTT.

This clonotype was counted between two and nine times. V usage is TRBV6-1 and J usage is TRBJ2-7; D possibly uses TRBD1 or TRBD2 (7 bases each). Germline-derived CDR1 and CDR2 are MNHNS and SASEGT. The CDR3 is made up of 13 amino acids. V lost 6 bases and J 3 bases, leaving 12 bases between the germline ends. DNA of the CDR3: TGTGCCAGCAGACAGGGGAGGGACTACGAGCAGTACTTC. This gives the protein CASRQGRDYEQYF.

This clonotype appeared many times. The genes are TRBV7-2 and TRBJ1-3; unclear D gene. With 5 bases removed from V and 2 bases from J, the gap between germline ends came to 16 bases. Germline V lookup: CDR1 SGHTA, CDR2 FQGNSA. The CDR3 totals 16 residues. The CDR3 region has the DNA TGTGCCAGCAGCCATACAGAGGCGTTAGCTGGAAACACCATATATTTT. Translating it yields CASSHTEALAGNTIYF.

This clonotype turned up a few times. V and J are TRBV3-1 and TRBJ2-1; D not resolved. This CDR3 comprises 11 residues. Germline V gene data show CDR1 as LGHDT and CDR2 as YNNKEL (reference sequence). Between the trimmed V and J ends, which lost 2 bases and 10 bases, there was a span of 6 bases. Here the CDR3 DNA reads TGTGCCAGCAGCCAATTCGACGAGCAGTTCTTC. Translating it yields CASSQFDEQFF.

This clonotype was detected ten times or more. The chain is built from TRBV29-1 and TRBJ2-4; D might be TRBD1 (5 bases). Germline CDR1 is SQVTM and CDR2 is ANQGSEA. The V gene lost 4 bases and the J gene lost 7 bases, with 20 bases spanning the gap. CDR3 size: 15 residues. The CDR3 DNA reads as TGCAGCGTTGGCTTGGGGTCTGGGGCGTTGAACATTCAGTACTTC. Residues: CSVGLGSGALNIQYF.

In this sample, this clonotype turned up a few times. V and J are TRBV7-9 and TRBJ1-3; D ambiguous. V gave up 3 bases and J gave up 2 bases, with 8 bases separating them. The V gene's germline CDR1 is SEHNR and CDR2 FQNEAQ (reference sequence). The CDR3 has 14 amino acids. This chain's CDR3 is CASSLATAGNTIYF. The CDR3 DNA is TGTGCCAGCAGCTTGGCAACAGCTGGAAACACCATATATTTT.

This rearrangement joins TRBV20-1 to TRBJ1-1; possible D gene TRBD1, 6 bases. Germline-derived CDR1 and CDR2 are DFQATT and SNEGSKA (reference sequence). The CDR3 has 11 amino acids. The DNA of the CDR3 is TGCAGGGGGGCTATGGGTACTGAAGCTTTCTTT. Translating gives CRGAMGTEAFF.

This clonotype occurred many times. The CDR3 sequence: CASSLARWGGGYTF. The CDR3 nucleotides read TGTGCCAGCAGCTTAGCGCGCTGGGGCGGTGGCTACACCTTC. The genes are TRBV7-2 and TRBJ1-2; TRBD1 is a possible D gene (5 bases). The CDR3 loop spans 14 amino acids. Germline CDR1 and CDR2: SGHTA and FQGNSA. Between the trimmed V and J ends, which lost 0 bases and 7 bases, there was a span of 12 bases. Full variable domain (remainder filled in from reference TRBV7-2 and TRBJ1-2): GAGVSQSPSNKVTEKGKDVELRCDPISGHTALYWYRQSLGQGLEFLIYFQGNSAPDKSGLPSDRFSAERTGGSVSTLTIQRTQQEDSAVYLCASSLARWGGGYTFGSGTRLTVV.

This clonotype was recorded many times. The chain couples TRBV12-3 or TRBV12-4 to TRBJ2-1; D may be TRBD1 (5 bases). This CDR3 is 16 amino acids long. V was cut by 8 bases and J by 4 bases, with 21 bases left in between. The DNA of the CDR3 is TGTGCCAGCGGTATACAAAGACAGCGAATATACAATGAGCAGTTCTTC. Translated: CASGIQRQRIYNEQFF.

The gene calls are TRBV4-3 and TRBJ1-6; 7 bases agree with TRBD1. V trimming: 3 bases; J trimming: 6 bases; junction bases outside the gene matches: 11. The CDR3 sequence is 17 residues long. The germline gives CDR1 LGHNA, CDR2 YSLEER. CDR3 region: CASSQELTNRGNSPLHF. For the CDR3, the DNA is TGCGCCAGCAGCCAGGAACTTACTAACAGGGGTAATTCACCCCTCCACTTT.

In its sample, this clonotype was seen many times. The chain couples TRBV6-4 to TRBJ1-6; no clear D gene. CDR3 size: 14 residues. Germline values: CDR1 MRHNA, CDR2 SNTAGT. The V end lost 3 bases, the J end lost 9 bases, and 12 bases lay between the germline ends. CDR3 sequence: CASSEDAYGSPLHF. The CDR3 coding sequence is TGTGCCAGCAGTGAGGACGCGTACGGTTCACCCCTCCACTTT.

This chain connects TRBV20-1 to TRBJ2-5, with D hard to call. Trimming left V 0 bases short and J 5 bases short, with 13 bases between. The CDR3 extends over 14 amino acids. Germline CDR1 and CDR2: DFQATT and SNEGSKA (reference sequence). The CDR3 protein is CSARDRRAGETQYF. The CDR3 DNA is TGCAGTGCTAGAGATCGTCGAGCAGGCGAGACCCAGTACTTC.

The J gene is TRBJ1-1, the V gene TRBV10-1, with 9 bases that match TRBD1. Germline CDR1 reads WNHNN; CDR2 reads SYGVQD (reference sequence). CDR3 size: 14 residues. After removal of 5 bases from V and 4 bases from J, the junction contained 5 bases not matched to a gene. The CDR3 here is CASSMDRGGTEAFF. As DNA, the CDR3 is TGCGCCAGCAGTATGGACAGGGGAGGCACTGAAGCTTTCTTT.

This clonotype occurred many times. The J gene is TRBJ1-5, the V gene TRBV20-1; D is unclear. CDR1 and CDR2 from the germline V gene are DFQATT and SNEGSKA (reference sequence). This CDR3 region has 12 residues. Trimming took off 6 bases at V and 0 bases at J, with 6 bases between the two ends. CDR3 in DNA: TGCAGTGCAAGGGTTAGCAATCAGCCCCAGCATTTT. Its translation is CSARVSNQPQHF.

Only a few counts were recorded for this clonotype. The V call is TRBV11-1, the J call TRBJ1-6, with 7 bases matching TRBD1. V lost 2 bases, J lost 7 bases, and 8 bases stayed unmatched. The germline V gene has CDR1 SGHAT and CDR2 FQDESV (reference sequence). The CDR3 extends over 16 amino acids. Written as DNA, the CDR3 is TGTGCCAGCAGCTTACCTCCGACAGGGCCAAATTCACCCCTCCACTTT. Translating it yields CASSLPPTGPNSPLHF. Full variable domain (missing parts from reference TRBV11-1 and TRBJ1-6): EAEVAQSPRYKITEKSQAVAFWCDPISGHATLYWYRQILGQGPELLVQFQDESVVDDSQLPKDRFSAERLKGVDSTLKIQPAELGDSAMYLCASSLPPTGPNSPLHFGNGTRLTVT.

The chain has TRBV7-9 and TRBJ2-1; 11 bases match TRBD2. V lost 8 bases to trimming and J lost 4 bases; unmatched junction nucleotides: 7. The CDR3 is 15 amino acids. Germline CDR1 SEHNR, CDR2 FQNEAQ (reference sequence). Here the CDR3 reads CASGPGLAVYNEQFF. The CDR3 DNA sequence: TGTGCCAGCGGACCGGGACTAGCGGTATACAATGAGCAGTTCTTC.

The chain uses TRBV6-5 and TRBJ1-6; D unclear. Germline V lookup: CDR1 MNHEY, CDR2 SVGAGI. This CDR3 has 16 amino acids. V lost 2 bases and J 8 bases, leaving 16 bases between the germline ends. The chain's CDR3 is CASSYRSHYGDSPLHF. CDR3 in DNA: TGTGCCAGCAGTTACCGGTCACACTACGGGGATTCACCCCTCCACTTT.

This clonotype was observed at least ten times. This chain connects TRBV7-2 to TRBJ2-7; possible D gene TRBD1, 5 bases. CDR1 is SGHTA and CDR2 is FQGNSA in the germline V gene. The CDR3 spans 12 residues. The V and J ends lost 3 bases and 7 bases respectively, with 10 bases between them. The CDR3 loop is CASSFQGFEQYF. In DNA, the CDR3 is TGTGCCAGCAGCTTCCAGGGTTTTGAGCAGTACTTC.

V usage is TRBV15 and J usage is TRBJ2-2; D ambiguous. Trimming stripped 2 bases from V and 9 bases from J, with 10 bases between. The CDR3 is 13 residues long. CDR1 LNHNV and CDR2 YYDKDF come from the germline V gene (reference sequence). Here the CDR3 reads CATSRIGRRELFF. CDR3 DNA sequence: TGTGCCACCAGCAGAATAGGGCGCAGGGAGCTGTTTTTT.